This T cell receptor beta chain came from a study of blood T cell repertoires in COVID-19. The wider study: The United States, Italy and Spain supplied acute and convalescent COVID-19 samples. From T cells, B-cell-depleted T cells, or PBMCs came the material, which was cDNA or gDNA.

As handled by the study authors: Using reference gene primer amplification, nucleated cell counts were estimated. Produced via immunoSEQ multiplex PCR; TCRdb's table is partial and in-frame only. V, J and clone size are taken as reported in that table, and D and trimming were inferred from the DNA itself. The table shows some 120,000 clones, with roughly 83% occurring only once. Germline loops: CDR1 MGHRA, CDR2 YSYEKL. The CDR3 loop spans 17 amino acids. J gave up 2 bases and V 2 bases, and 6 bases lay outside the gene matches. The chain uses TRBV4-1 and TRBJ2-3, with 11 bases lining up with TRBD2. The specimen was peripheral blood. The origin of this receptor is a human donor in a cohort sampled during active COVID-19. CDR3: CASSQLAGGPVTDTQYF. The CDR3 DNA reads as TGCGCCAGCAGCCAATTAGCGGGAGGGCCAGTCACAGATACGCAGTATTTT.